The 30 T cell receptor beta chains below were found in one sample sequenced in a study of cytomegalovirus exposure and HLA in healthy donors. In the PCR, 60 Vbeta and 13 Jbeta primers were used. Libraries were prepared by immunoSEQ multiplex PCR; TCRdb keeps only in-frame clonotypes and omits some of them. The profile shows some 60,000 clones, more than 70% of them singletons. Sequenced input: PBMCs. The receptors were sampled from a man aged 18 to 29 in good health and CMV-seronegative.

The chain has TRBV6-5 and TRBJ1-5; D is undetermined. The CDR3 spans 14 residues. Trimming took 2 bases from V and 5 from J, leaving 10 bases between them. The germline V gene encodes CDR1 MNHEY and CDR2 SVGAGI. CDR3 nucleotide sequence: TGTGCCAGCAGTTACAGGGAGGGCTATCAGCCCCAGCATTTT. This encodes CASSYREGYQPQHF.

This rearrangement joins TRBV11-3 to TRBJ1-3; no reliable D call. The ends were cut back, 1 base at V and 1 base at J, with 5 bases in the middle. CDR3 length: 14 residues. CDR1 is SGHNT and CDR2 is YENEEA in the germline V gene. CDR3: CASSLGGSGNTIYF. The CDR3 coding sequence is TGTGCCAGCAGCTTAGGAGGGTCTGGAAACACCATATATTTT. The full variable domain, in which reference TRBV11-3 and TRBJ1-3 provide the parts outside the CDR3, is EAGVVQSPRYKIIEKKQPVAFWCNPISGHNTLYWYLQNLGQGPELLIRYENEEAVDDSQLPKDRFSAERLKGVDSTLKIQPAELGDSAVYLCASSLGGSGNTIYFGEGSWLTVV.

V usage is TRBV7-3 and J usage is TRBJ2-5; possibly TRBD1 for D (6 bases). From germline, CDR1 is SGHTA and CDR2 FQGTGA. Trimming removed 5 bases from V and 1 base from J, with 14 bases in between. The CDR3 runs to 15 residues. The CDR3 DNA is TGTGCCAGCAGCCAAAACGGACAGAGCCAAGAGACCCAGTACTTC. Its protein product is CASSQNGQSQETQYF.

This clone was counted once. The rearrangement links TRBV6-6 to TRBJ2-3; tentative D call: TRBD1 (6 bases). This CDR3 is 16 amino acids long. V was cut by 7 bases and J by 1 base, with 18 bases left in between. Germline loops: CDR1 MNHNY, CDR2 SVGAGI (reference sequence). The CDR3 nucleotides read TGTGCCAGCACTTCCCTCCCGGCAGGGGGCACAGATACGCAGTATTTT. This encodes CASTSLPAGGTDTQYF.

The V gene is TRBV5-4, the J gene TRBJ2-3; no clear D gene. With 2 bases removed from V and 4 bases from J, the gap between germline ends came to 5 bases. The germline V gene encodes CDR1 SGHNT and CDR2 YYREEE (reference sequence). The CDR3 sequence is 12 residues long. CDR3 DNA: TGTGCCAGCAGCTTTATCTCAGATACGCAGTATTTT. Translating it yields CASSFISDTQYF.

This chain uses TRBV4-1 with TRBJ2-2, with 8 bases identical to TRBD1. Germline V lookup: CDR1 MGHRA, CDR2 YSYEKL. The CDR3 is 16 amino acids. The J segment lost 0 bases and the V segment lost 4 bases, leaving 4 bases of the junction unmatched. CDR3 protein: CASSPRDRSNTGELFF. In DNA, the CDR3 is TGCGCCAGCAGCCCCCGGGACAGGTCGAACACCGGGGAGCTGTTTTTT.

The chain couples TRBV25-1 to TRBJ2-1; 9 bases map to TRBD1. The germline CDR1 and CDR2 sequences are MGHDK and SYGVNS. The length of the CDR3 is 12 residues. For the CDR3, the DNA is TGTTCCCCGGGACAGGGTTCGCTCTGGCAGTTCTTC. Protein sequence: CSPGQGSLWQFF.

V gene TRBV18 combines with J gene TRBJ2-2; TRBD2 might be the D (5 bases). The CDR3 loop spans 13 amino acids. The V gene's germline CDR1 is KGHSH and CDR2 LQKENI. V lost 0 bases, J lost 6 bases, and 5 bases lay in between. CDR3 DNA sequence: TGTGCCAGCTCACCACCGAGGGCCGGGGAGCTGTTTTTT. This translates into CASSPPRAGELFF.

This clone showed up just once. The chain joins TRBV5-1 to TRBJ2-5; the match to TRBD2 covers 12 bases. The V and J ends lost 3 bases and 4 bases, in that order; junction bases with no gene match: 7. Germline V gene sequence: CDR1 SGHRS, CDR2 YFSETQ. The CDR3 has 16 amino acids. CDR3: CASSSGLAGHLETQYF. In DNA, the CDR3 is TGCGCCAGCAGCTCAGGACTAGCGGGGCATTTAGAGACCCAGTACTTC.

The rearrangement uses TRBV6-5 and TRBJ1-2; 10 bases line up with TRBD1. This CDR3 has 13 residues. V trimming: 2 bases; J trimming: 9 bases; junction bases outside the gene matches: 3. Per the germline V gene, CDR1 is MNHEY and CDR2 is SVGAGI. The CDR3 protein is CASSYRGQGSYTF. Here the CDR3 DNA reads TGTGCCAGCAGTTACAGGGGACAGGGGAGCTACACCTTC.

The chain recombines TRBV7-3 with TRBJ2-1; no definite D call. Per germline, CDR1 SGHTA and CDR2 FQGTGA. The V gene lost 2 bases and the J gene lost 7 bases, with 9 bases spanning the gap. The CDR3 is 13 residues long. The CDR3 DNA is TGTGCCAGCAGCTTAGGGCCATCGAATGAGCAGTTCTTC. Encoded protein: CASSLGPSNEQFF.

This chain uses TRBV5-4 with TRBJ1-2; D perhaps matches TRBD1 (6 bases). V was shortened by 0 bases and J by 4 bases, with 10 bases between the two germline ends. The CDR3 extends over 14 amino acids. Germline CDR1 reads SGHNT; CDR2 reads YYREEE (reference sequence). The CDR3 nucleotides read TGTGCCAGCAGCTTGGACAGGGAGGGCTATGGCTACACCTTC. Its protein product is CASSLDREGYGYTF.

The rearrangement uses TRBV7-2 and TRBJ1-1; no clear D. This CDR3 is 13 amino acids long. V was clipped by 5 bases and J by 4 bases, with 11 bases between them. Germline assignment: CDR1 SGHTA and CDR2 FQGNSA. CDR3 DNA sequence: TGTGCCAGCAGCCGAACCCGGGGCACTGAAGCTTTCTTT. Its translation: CASSRTRGTEAFF.

This sequence joins TRBV30 and TRBJ2-3, with D tentatively TRBD2 (6 bases). The CDR3 length is 12 residues. Trimming cost V 0 bases and J 14 bases, with 15 bases left between them. Germline V gives CDR1 GTSNPN, CDR2 SVGIG (reference sequence). The CDR3 nucleotides are TGTGCCTGGAGTGTAATAGGGCAGGGAGGGTATTTT. Protein: CAWSVIGQGGYF.

The gene calls are TRBV20-1 and TRBJ1-1; D is possibly TRBD1 (5 bases). The length of the CDR3 is 11 residues. Germline CDR1 DFQATT, CDR2 SNEGSKA (reference sequence). CDR3 loop: CTAREGREAFF. CDR3 DNA sequence: TGCACGGCCCGGGAGGGGAGGGAAGCTTTCTTT.

The V and J genes are TRBV29-1 and TRBJ1-2; no clear D. The CDR3 extends over 13 amino acids. V was shortened by 7 bases and J by 5 bases, with 17 bases between the two germline ends. Germline CDR1 and CDR2: SQVTM and ANQGSEA. The CDR3 protein is CSGADPGIYGYTF. As DNA, the CDR3 is TGCAGCGGAGCGGACCCTGGGATTTATGGCTACACCTTC.

This rearrangement joins TRBV6-5 to TRBJ2-7; D call uncertain. This CDR3 comprises 14 residues. Germline-derived CDR1 and CDR2 are MNHEY and SVGAGI. V was clipped by 2 bases and J by 7 bases, with 15 bases between them. The CDR3 sequence is CASSYGPALGEQYF. CDR3 DNA: TGTGCCAGCAGTTACGGGCCGGCACTTGGAGAGCAGTACTTC.

The DNA of the CDR3 is TGCGCCAGCAGCGCCAGACAGGGCTTTAAGGAGCTGTTTTTT. This encodes CASSARQGFKELFF. The chain uses TRBV5-1 and TRBJ2-2; 7 bases fit TRBD1. V shed 4 bases and J 10 bases; nucleotides not matched to a gene: 10. The CDR3 contains 14 residues. CDR1 and CDR2 from the germline V gene are SGHRS and YFSETQ.

The chain is built from TRBV30 and TRBJ1-6; possible D gene TRBD1, 5 bases. This CDR3 is 16 amino acids long. The germline CDR1 and CDR2 sequences are GTSNPN and SVGIG (reference sequence). V was pared by 5 bases and J by 10 bases, with 24 bases between. The CDR3: CAWAALNQGLKSPLHF. CDR3 coding DNA: TGTGCCTGGGCCGCCCTTAACCAGGGCCTGAAATCACCCCTCCACTTT.

V usage is TRBV9 and J usage is TRBJ2-2; D gene unclear. CDR3 size: 16 residues. The germline V and J ends were trimmed by 3 bases and 0 bases, with 12 bases remaining between them. Germline CDR1 SGDLS, CDR2 YYNGEE. The chain's CDR3 is CASSAEPGTNTGELFF. DNA of the CDR3: TGTGCCAGCAGCGCAGAGCCAGGTACGAACACCGGGGAGCTGTTTTTT.

The V and J genes are TRBV29-1 and TRBJ1-1, with D uncertain. The V gene's germline CDR1 is SQVTM and CDR2 ANQGSEA. Deletions cut 4 bases from V and 0 bases from J, with 12 bases between. The length of the CDR3 is 14 residues. CDR3 bases: TGCAGCGTTGTAGCCAGAAGCATGAACACTGAAGCTTTCTTT. The encoded protein is CSVVARSMNTEAFF.

The rearrangement joins TRBV7-8 to TRBJ2-5, with 14 positions matching TRBD2. Germline CDR1 SGHVS, CDR2 FQNEAQ. Trimming removed 7 bases from V and 5 bases from J; junction bases left unmatched: 12. The CDR3 spans 17 residues. This CDR3 reads CASTFGTSGGPRETQYF. The CDR3 nucleotides are TGTGCCAGCACCTTTGGGACTAGCGGGGGTCCTCGGGAGACCCAGTACTTC.

The chain carries TRBV7-2 and TRBJ1-5; no clear D gene. Germline V lookup: CDR1 SGHTA, CDR2 FQGNSA. V was clipped by 3 bases and J by 1 base, with 10 bases between them. The CDR3 extends over 15 amino acids. CDR3 sequence reads: CASSLEGRSNQPQHF. CDR3 nucleotide sequence: TGTGCCAGCAGCTTGGAGGGTAGAAGCAATCAGCCCCAGCATTTT. The variable domain in full, with the rest retrieved from reference TRBV7-2 and TRBJ1-5, is GAGVSQSPSNKVTEKGKDVELRCDPISGHTALYWYRQSLGQGLEFLIYFQGNSAPDKSGLPSDRFSAERTGGSVSTLTIQRTQQEDSAVYLCASSLEGRSNQPQHFGDGTRLSIL.

The gene calls are TRBV5-1 and TRBJ1-2; no clear D. The CDR3 has 14 amino acids. Germline V lookup: CDR1 SGHRS, CDR2 YFSETQ. V was pared by 4 bases and J by 3 bases, with 13 bases between. As DNA, the CDR3 is TGCGCCAGCAGCCCCAAAGATCGGGACTATGGCTACACCTTC. It yields the protein CASSPKDRDYGYTF.

This clone was counted once. V is TRBV29-1 and J is TRBJ1-1; D possibly corresponds to TRBD1 (6 bases). Germline lookup yields CDR1 SQVTM and CDR2 ANQGSEA. The CDR3 is 15 residues long. V shed 8 bases and J shed 1 base, with 20 bases lying between them. CDR3 sequence (DNA): TGCAGCTTATTGGGGGCGGGGGCCTGGAACACTGAAGCTTTCTTT. As protein: CSLLGAGAWNTEAFF.

V gene TRBV10-1 combines with J gene TRBJ2-1, with TRBD1 matching 7 bases. J was trimmed by 6 bases and V by 2 bases; bases with no gene match: 7. This CDR3 contains 15 residues. From germline, CDR1 is WNHNN and CDR2 SYGVQD (reference sequence). In DNA, the CDR3 is TGCGCCAGCAGTGAGACAAACAGGGGAATCAATGAGCAGTTCTTC. Encoded protein: CASSETNRGINEQFF.

The chain employs TRBV23-1 and TRBJ1-6, with TRBD1 matching 9 bases. TRBV23-1 is treated as an ORF (open reading frame) with a function not yet certain. This CDR3 is 20 amino acids long. The V and J ends lost 4 bases and 0 bases, in that order; junction bases with no gene match: 13. Here the CDR3 DNA reads TGCGCCAGCAGTCTAAATGGCCGGACAGGGGATAACTCCTATAATTCACCCCTCCACTTT. This codes for CASSLNGRTGDNSYNSPLHF.

This clone came up once. The chain has TRBV4-1 and TRBJ1-3; possible D gene TRBD1, 5 bases. The ends were cut back, 1 base at V and 1 base at J, with 8 bases in the middle. The CDR3 is 15 residues long. Germline-derived CDR1 and CDR2 are MGHRA and YSYEKL. The CDR3 loop reads CASSQGTQSGNTIYF. The CDR3 DNA reads as TGCGCCAGCAGCCAAGGGACACAATCTGGAAACACCATATATTTT.

This clone showed up just once. The chain is built from TRBV27 and TRBJ2-7, with D perhaps TRBD2 (5 bases). Germline V lookup: CDR1 MNHEY, CDR2 SMNVEV (reference sequence). The CDR3 consists of 12 residues. Trimming took 5 bases from V and 5 from J, leaving 10 bases between them. The CDR3 loop reads CASSTGINEQYF. CDR3 nucleotide sequence: TGTGCCAGCAGTACGGGGATCAACGAGCAGTACTTC.

The rearrangement links TRBV7-2 to TRBJ2-5, with 11 positions matching TRBD1. The CDR3 spans 18 residues. Germline loops: CDR1 SGHTA, CDR2 FQGNSA. V trimming: 1 base; J trimming: 5 bases; junction bases outside the gene matches: 12. For the CDR3, the DNA is TGTGCCAGCAGCTTAGGGTTGTGGGGACAGGGGGTTGGGGAGACCCAGTACTTC. Protein product: CASSLGLWGQGVGETQYF.